These 2 T cell receptor beta chains originate from one sample sequenced in a study of beta chain features in type 1 diabetes (dated by TCRdb to 2017 to 2018). Receptor libraries were prepared by the immunoSEQ multiplex PCR assay. The entire isolated RNA was reverse transcribed using the High Capacity cDNA Reverse Transcription Kit, and thus expressed TCRB transcripts were sequenced. What TCRdb holds here is the immuneACCESS table cut down to in-frame rearrangements. Part of the clones is not present; checked against another copy, under half of the missing clones reflect an unresolved V gene, and the others are unexplained. The sample table contains more than 15,000 clones; only one count was recorded for roughly three quarters of them. About 0.77% of the sample belongs to the ten largest clones. Paper-wide results and their limitations: Type 1 diabetes patients showed a moderate but significant shortening of TCRB CDR3 length in all four CD4+ subsets.

Antigens for these TCRs are unknown. The sample consisted of stem cell memory CD4+ T cells from blood. According to the study, the label for this sample's cell subset or site signals: stem cell-like memory CD4+ T cells. These receptors were collected from a man aged 25-45 years with type 1 diabetes.

In DNA, the CDR3 is TGTGCCAGCAGTCCTCCGGGACAGTCGACGAACTATGGCTACACCTTC. Translated, it gives CASSPPGQSTNYGYTF. The V call is TRBV25-1, the J call TRBJ1-2; 7 bases are a match to TRBD1. Germline V CDR1 and CDR2: MGHDK, SYGVNS. The CDR3 loop spans 16 amino acids. Trimming at V came to 5 bases and at J to 2 bases, leaving 11 bases not matched to a gene.

V is TRBV10-1 and J is TRBJ2-1, with 16 bases fitting TRBD2. CDR3 length: 19 amino acids. Germline values: CDR1 WNHNN, CDR2 SYGVQD (reference sequence). Trimming at V came to 4 bases and at J to 0 bases, leaving 6 bases not matched to a gene. For the CDR3, the DNA is TGCGCCAGCAGTGGCGGGACTAGCGGGGGGGCCTTCTCCTACAATGAGCAGTTCTTC. Amino acid sequence: CASSGGTSGGAFSYNEQFF.